This entry is about one T cell receptor beta chain. Germline assignment: CDR1 SGHDT and CDR2 YYEEEE. V trimming: 2 bases; J trimming: 7 bases; junction bases outside the gene matches: 10. This CDR3 has 15 amino acids. Investigators reverse transcribed all isolated RNA, so they sequenced expressed TCRB transcripts. TCRdb's copy holds only in-frame clones and misses some; the assay was immunoSEQ multiplex PCR. The table lists roughly 41,000 clones, about half of them singletons. These data belong to a study of beta chain features in type 1 diabetes. Sample: central memory CD4+ T cells from blood. The receptor was isolated from a woman aged 18-35 years in good health. The V gene is TRBV5-6, the J gene TRBJ1-2, with 8 bases matching TRBD1. CDR3 residues: CASSFSDRDFRGYTF. The CDR3 bases are TGTGCCAGCAGCTTCTCGGACAGGGACTTTCGTGGCTACACCTTC.